This is a list of T cell receptor beta chains from one sample in a study of blood T cell repertoires in COVID-19. The assay was immunoSEQ multiplex PCR, and TCRdb's table has in-frame clones only and misses some. The repertoire includes about 81,000 clones, around nine tenths of them detected once, and around 12% sits in the top ten. Sample: peripheral blood. These receptors were collected from a man aged 65 to 79 with active or convalescent COVID-19. Each CDR3 is given with its conserved first and last residue. A D gene is named only where the DNA matches it firmly. The listing skips clone size in some rows; elsewhere it reads once, few, many or a size class.

clone_size cdr3_length d_call j_call v_call cdr3_aa cdr3_nt
few 15 TRBD1 TRBJ1-1 TRBV9 CASSVGTGSNTEAFF TGTGCCAGCAGCGTGGGGACAGGATCGAACACTGAAGCTTTCTTT
. 14 TRBD2 TRBJ2-3 TRBV9 CASSVGGGADTQYF TGTGCCAGCAGCGTAGGCGGGGGAGCAGATACGCAGTATTTT
. 11 . TRBJ2-1 TRBV14 CASSLAVEQFF TGTGCCAGCAGCCTCGCGGTTGAGCAGTTCTTC
. 18 . TRBJ2-5 TRBV7-8 CASSLTIGRGPLQETQYF TGTGCCAGCAGCCTCACGATCGGGAGGGGGCCCCTCCAAGAGACCCAGTACTTC
. 15 TRBD2 TRBJ2-1 TRBV28 CASSSGGPAYNEQFF TGTGCCAGCAGTTCGGGGGGGCCGGCGTACAATGAGCAGTTCTTC
. 14 . TRBJ1-1 TRBV13 CASSLREDATEAFF TGTGCCAGCAGCTTAAGGGAGGATGCCACTGAAGCTTTCTTT
. 14 . TRBJ1-5 TRBV6-6 CASSYWGANQPQHF TGTGCCAGCAGTTACTGGGGAGCCAATCAGCCCCAGCATTTT
. 12 . TRBJ2-5 TRBV6-5 CASRGQWETQYF TGTGCCAGCAGGGGCCAGTGGGAGACCCAGTACTTC
. 13 . TRBJ1-1 TRBV5-6 CASSGQWNTEAFF TGTGCCAGCAGCGGACAGTGGAACACTGAAGCTTTCTTT
. 13 . TRBJ1-6 TRBV2 CASSDQGNSPLHF TGTGCCAGCAGTGATCAGGGTAATTCACCCCTCCACTTT
. 14 . TRBJ1-1 TRBV6-6 CATVAGVANTEAFF TGTGCCACCGTAGCAGGGGTAGCGAACACTGAAGCTTTCTTT
. 12 . TRBJ1-2 TRBV10-3 CAISGQEDGYTF TGTGCCATCAGTGGTCAGGAAGATGGCTACACCTTC
. 15 TRBD2 TRBJ2-3 TRBV7-3 CASSPSGGASDTQYF TGTGCCAGCAGCCCTAGCGGGGGGGCATCAGATACGCAGTATTTT
. 15 . TRBJ1-5 TRBV2 CASSKDTRSNQPQHF TGTGCCAGCAGTAAAGATACGAGAAGCAATCAGCCCCAGCATTTT
once 12 . TRBJ1-2 TRBV6-5 CASSTPDYGYTF TGTGCCAGCAGCACCCCGGACTATGGCTACACCTTC
. 16 TRBD1 TRBJ1-5 TRBV5-6 CASSSLNRGGNQPQHF TGTGCCAGCAGCTCGTTGAACAGGGGAGGCAATCAGCCCCAGCATTTT
. 15 . TRBJ1-3 TRBV28 CASTTGFRSGNTIYF TGTGCCAGCACTACAGGTTTCCGCTCTGGAAACACCATATATTTT
. 15 TRBD2 TRBJ2-3 TRBV6-4 CASSELAGTTDTQYF TGTGCCAGCAGCGAACTAGCGGGGACCACAGATACGCAGTATTTT
. 16 . TRBJ1-6 TRBV28 CASSFTGSSYNSPLHF TGTGCCAGCAGTTTCACAGGGAGCTCCTATAATTCACCCCTCCACTTT